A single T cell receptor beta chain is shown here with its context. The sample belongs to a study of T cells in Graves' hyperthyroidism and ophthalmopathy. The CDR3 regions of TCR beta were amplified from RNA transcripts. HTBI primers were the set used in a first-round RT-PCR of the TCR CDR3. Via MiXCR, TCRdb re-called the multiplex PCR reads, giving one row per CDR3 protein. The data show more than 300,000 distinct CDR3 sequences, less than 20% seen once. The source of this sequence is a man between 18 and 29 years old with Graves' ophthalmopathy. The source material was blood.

This CDR3 reads CSVGTQTGPSWAFF. In nucleotides, the CDR3 is TGCAGCGTCGGGACTCAGACAGGGCCCTCGTGGGCTTTCTTT. The rearrangement uses TRBV29-1 and TRBJ1-1; 7 nucleotides match TRBD1. Germline V gives CDR1 SQVTM, CDR2 ANQGSEA. V gave up 6 bases and J gave up 11 bases; unmatched junction bases: 18. This CDR3 region has 14 residues. Full variable domain (remainder filled in from reference TRBV29-1 and TRBJ1-1): SAVISQKPSRDICQRGTSLTIQCQVDSQVTMMFWYRQQPGQSLTLIATANQGSEATYESGFVIDKFPISRPNLTFSTLTVSNMSPEDSSIYLCSVGTQTGPSWAFFGQGTRLTVV.